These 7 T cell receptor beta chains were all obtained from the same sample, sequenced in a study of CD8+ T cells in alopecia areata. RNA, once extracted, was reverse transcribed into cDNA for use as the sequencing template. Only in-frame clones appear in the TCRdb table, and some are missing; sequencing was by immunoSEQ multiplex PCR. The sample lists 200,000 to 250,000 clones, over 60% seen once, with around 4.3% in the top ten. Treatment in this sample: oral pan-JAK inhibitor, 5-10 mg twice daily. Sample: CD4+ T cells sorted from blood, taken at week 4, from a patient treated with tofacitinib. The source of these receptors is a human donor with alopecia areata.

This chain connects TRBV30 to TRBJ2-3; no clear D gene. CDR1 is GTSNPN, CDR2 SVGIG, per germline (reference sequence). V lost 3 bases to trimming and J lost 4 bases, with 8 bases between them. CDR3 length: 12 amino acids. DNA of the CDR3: TGTGCCTGGAGCCCCGGGTCAGATACGCAGTATTTT. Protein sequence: CAWSPGSDTQYF.

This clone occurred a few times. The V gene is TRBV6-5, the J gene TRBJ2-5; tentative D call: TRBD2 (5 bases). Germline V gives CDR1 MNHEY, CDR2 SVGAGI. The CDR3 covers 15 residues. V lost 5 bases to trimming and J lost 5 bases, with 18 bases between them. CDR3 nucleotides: TGTGCCAGCAGTCAAACAACTAGTAGTGTCGAGACCCAGTACTTC. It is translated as CASSQTTSSVETQYF.

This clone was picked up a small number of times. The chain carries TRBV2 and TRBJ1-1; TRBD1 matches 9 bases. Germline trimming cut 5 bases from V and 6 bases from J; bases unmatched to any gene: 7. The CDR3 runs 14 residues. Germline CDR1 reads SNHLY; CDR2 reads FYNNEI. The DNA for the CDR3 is TGTGCCAGCAGTAAACAGGGGGCTAATGCTGAAGCTTTCTTT. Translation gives CASSKQGANAEAFF. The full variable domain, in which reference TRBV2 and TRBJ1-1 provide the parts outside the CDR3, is EPEVTQTPSHQVTQMGQEVILRCVPISNHLYFYWYRQILGQKVEFLVSFYNNEISEKSEIFDDQFSVERPDGSNFTLKIRSTKLEDSAMYFCASSKQGANAEAFFGQGTRLTVV.

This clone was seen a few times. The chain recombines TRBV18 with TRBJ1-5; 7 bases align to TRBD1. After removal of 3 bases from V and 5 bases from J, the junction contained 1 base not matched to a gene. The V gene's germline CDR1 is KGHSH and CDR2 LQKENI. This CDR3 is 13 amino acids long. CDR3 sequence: CASSPGQDQPQHF. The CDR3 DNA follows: TGTGCCAGCTCACCCGGACAGGATCAGCCCCAGCATTTT.

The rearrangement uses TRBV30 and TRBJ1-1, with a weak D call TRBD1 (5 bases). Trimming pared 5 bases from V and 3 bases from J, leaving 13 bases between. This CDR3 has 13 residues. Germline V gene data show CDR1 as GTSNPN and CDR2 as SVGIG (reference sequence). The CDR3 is CAWARTGHTEAFF. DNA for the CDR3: TGTGCCTGGGCCCGAACGGGGCACACTGAAGCTTTCTTT.

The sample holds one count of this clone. The CDR3 DNA follows: TGTGCCTGTAATACAGGGATAGGCAATCAGCCCCAGCATTTT. Translation gives CACNTGIGNQPQHF. The chain carries TRBV30 and TRBJ1-5, with D perhaps matching TRBD1 (6 bases). Trimming stripped 6 bases from V and 2 bases from J, with 14 bases between. CDR1 is GTSNPN, CDR2 SVGIG, per germline (reference sequence). This CDR3 contains 14 residues.

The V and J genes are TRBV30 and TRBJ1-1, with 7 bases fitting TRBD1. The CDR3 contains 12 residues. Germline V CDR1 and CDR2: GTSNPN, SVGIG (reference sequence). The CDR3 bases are TGTGTCACGGGACAGCCGAACACTGAAGCTTTCTTT. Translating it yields CVTGQPNTEAFF. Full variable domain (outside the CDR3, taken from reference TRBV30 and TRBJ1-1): SQTIHQWPATLVQPVGSPLSLECTVEGTSNPNLYWYRQAAGRGLQLLFYSVGIGQISSEVPQNLSASRPQDRQFILSSKKLLLSDSGFYLCVTGQPNTEAFFGQGTRLTVV.